The 23 T cell receptor beta chains reported below all come from one sample, sequenced in a study of resident and recirculating memory T cells in vitiligo. Sequenced by immunoSEQ multiplex PCR; TCRdb stores in-frame clones only, minus some. In the table there are around 70,000 clones, approximately 91% of which are singletons. Sample: blood. These receptors all come from a male donor with vitiligo.

The chain carries TRBV4-1 and TRBJ2-4; TRBD1 matches 9 bases. Germline V gene lookup returns CDR1 MGHRA and CDR2 YSYEKL. The CDR3 consists of 17 residues. The junction had 3 bases not matched to a gene; V was cut back by 0 bases and J by 0 bases. CDR3 in amino acids: CASSQEGQGLAKNIQYF. The CDR3 region has the DNA TGCGCCAGCAGCCAAGAGGGACAGGGTTTAGCCAAAAACATTCAGTACTTC.

This clone has a single count. At one of its ends the junction is not consistent with the germline gene, which may arise from a read error. This chain connects TRBV4-3 to TRBJ1-2, with a possible D match to TRBD1 (6 bases). The CDR3 is 13 amino acids. Germline V gives CDR1 LGHNA, CDR2 YSLEER. Here the CDR3 DNA reads TGCGCCAGCAGTCAAGCAGGGGCAGGGGGCTACACCTTC. It is translated as CASSQAGAGGYTF.

V usage is TRBV4-3 and J usage is TRBJ2-4; 9 positions agree with TRBD1. Germline V CDR1 and CDR2: LGHNA, YSLEER. This CDR3 has 18 residues. The V and J ends lost 4 bases and 3 bases, in that order; junction bases with no gene match: 13. The CDR3 nucleotides are TGCGCCAGCAGCCCTCGGACAGGGGAACGGGGGGTCAAAAACATTCAGTACTTC. Translating it yields CASSPRTGERGVKNIQYF.

The CDR3 is CASSQDPLTRSSGNTIYF. CDR3 nucleotide sequence: TGCGCCAGCAGCCAAGACCCCCTTACTAGAAGTTCTGGAAACACCATATATTTT. J is TRBJ1-3 and V is TRBV4-3; D gene unclear. Germline V gives CDR1 LGHNA, CDR2 YSLEER. Trimming took 0 bases from V and 1 from J, leaving 16 bases between them. The CDR3 extends over 18 amino acids.

V gene TRBV30 combines with J gene TRBJ1-4; the D gene is possibly TRBD1 (5 bases). CDR1 is GTSNPN and CDR2 is SVGIG in the germline V gene (reference sequence). V lost 5 bases, J lost 6 bases, and 16 bases lay in between. The CDR3 has 14 amino acids. CDR3 sequence reads: CAWGHSPLDEKLFF. The CDR3 DNA follows: TGTGCCTGGGGACACTCCCCATTGGATGAAAAACTGTTTTTT.

The chain combines TRBV7-9 with TRBJ2-7; a weak D match, TRBD2 (6 bases). The germline gives CDR1 SEHNR, CDR2 FQNEAQ (reference sequence). V was shortened by 3 bases and J by 3 bases, with 12 bases between the two germline ends. The length of the CDR3 is 14 residues. Here the CDR3 DNA reads TGTGCCAGCAGCTTGGGGCGGGGATACTACGAGCAGTACTTC. Encoded protein: CASSLGRGYYEQYF.

The rearrangement joins TRBV9 to TRBJ1-6, with 8 nucleotides matching TRBD1. The trim removed 4 bases at V and 0 bases at J, leaving 3 bases unmatched. The length of the CDR3 is 16 residues. From germline, CDR1 is SGDLS and CDR2 YYNGEE. The chain's CDR3 is CASSPGQDSYNSPLHF. DNA of the CDR3: TGTGCCAGCAGCCCGGGACAGGACTCCTATAATTCACCCCTCCACTTT. Looking up the rest from reference TRBV9 and TRBJ1-6 gives the full variable domain: DSGVTQTPKHLITATGQRVTLRCSPRSGDLSVYWYQQSLDQGLQFLIQYYNGEERAKGNILERFSAQQFPDLHSELNLSSLELGDSALYFCASSPGQDSYNSPLHFGNGTRLTVT.

The rearrangement joins TRBV5-1 to TRBJ1-2; TRBD1 is a possible D gene (5 bases). Per the germline V gene, CDR1 is SGHRS and CDR2 is YFSETQ. V was clipped by 0 bases and J by 2 bases, with 11 bases between them. The length of the CDR3 is 15 residues. CDR3 loop: CASSLAPGLNYGYTF. CDR3 nucleotides: TGCGCCAGCAGCTTGGCCCCAGGGCTGAACTATGGCTACACCTTC.

This clone came up once. The chain is built from TRBV6-1 and TRBJ2-3; tentative D call: TRBD2 (6 bases). V was cut by 0 bases and J by 3 bases, with 10 bases left in between. Germline lookup yields CDR1 MNHNS and CDR2 SASEGT. The CDR3 is 15 amino acids. CDR3 sequence (DNA): TGTGCCAGCAGTGAAGCTGAGGGAGGAACAGATACGCAGTATTTT. Protein product: CASSEAEGGTDTQYF.

V gene TRBV6-1 combines with J gene TRBJ1-2, with 8 bases aligning to TRBD1. The CDR3 contains 16 residues. In germline, CDR1 is MNHNS, CDR2 SASEGT. The V and J ends lost 4 bases and 7 bases, in that order; junction bases with no gene match: 14. The CDR3 DNA reads TGTGCCAGCAGTGGGGCGTTGGGGTACAGGGGGTTTGGCTACACCTTC. The encoded protein is CASSGALGYRGFGYTF.

The gene calls are TRBV7-2 and TRBJ2-3; D gene unclear. CDR3 length: 16 amino acids. The germline CDR1 and CDR2 sequences are SGHTA and FQGNSA. Trimming pared 5 bases from V and 2 bases from J, leaving 17 bases between. In DNA form, the CDR3 reads TGTGCCAGCAGCGAACTACCATCGGAATACACAGATACGCAGTATTTT. This gives the protein CASSELPSEYTDTQYF.

This chain joins TRBV21-1 and TRBJ1-4; TRBD1 is the table's D call, not checked against the DNA. TRBV21-1 is a documented pseudogene. This CDR3 is 15 amino acids long. The CDR3 bases are TGTGCCAGCAGCAGGCGATGGACAGGGGATGAAAAACTGTTTTTT. Amino acids: CASSRRWTGDEKLFF.

The CDR3 protein is CASSRGGQSNTEAFF. DNA for the CDR3: TGTGCCAGCAGCAGGGGGGGACAATCGAACACTGAAGCTTTCTTT. The rearrangement uses TRBV5-4 and TRBJ1-1; perhaps TRBD1 as D (6 bases). Germline V lookup: CDR1 SGHNT, CDR2 YYREEE (reference sequence). The CDR3 is 15 amino acids. The V end was cut by 4 bases, the J end by 1 base, with 14 bases between. Full variable domain (outside the CDR3, taken from reference TRBV5-4 and TRBJ1-1): ETGVTQSPTHLIKTRGQQVTLRCSSQSGHNTVSWYQQALGQGPQFIFQYYREEENGRGNFPPRFSGLQFPNYSSELNVNALELDDSALYLCASSRGGQSNTEAFFGQGTRLTVV.

The rearrangement uses TRBV2 and TRBJ2-2; 11 bases map to TRBD2. Trimming cost V 8 bases and J 5 bases; bases outside gene matches: 7. The CDR3 loop spans 15 amino acids. Per the germline V gene, CDR1 is SNHLY and CDR2 is FYNNEI. Written as DNA, the CDR3 is TGTGCCAGCTCCTTACTAGCGGGGGATACCGGGGAGCTGTTTTTT. Amino acids: CASSLLAGDTGELFF.

The chain combines TRBV7-2 with TRBJ1-1; 9 nucleotides align to TRBD1. The trim removed 1 base at V and 5 bases at J, leaving 8 bases unmatched. The CDR3 totals 16 residues. The germline gives CDR1 SGHTA, CDR2 FQGNSA. This CDR3 reads CASSLVGTGRGTEAFF. CDR3 coding DNA: TGTGCCAGCAGCTTAGTGGGGACAGGGAGAGGGACTGAAGCTTTCTTT.

The chain uses TRBV5-6 and TRBJ1-2; D remains ambiguous. This CDR3 has 12 amino acids. Germline V gene data show CDR1 as SGHDT and CDR2 as YYEEEE. The ends were cut back, 0 bases at V and 9 bases at J, with 9 bases in the middle. The CDR3: CASSLEPPRYTF. The CDR3 bases are TGTGCCAGCAGCTTGGAGCCGCCTCGCTACACCTTC.

This CDR3 reads CASSQDLGGTNQPQHF. CDR3 DNA sequence: TGCGCCAGCAGCCAGGACCTCGGGGGGACCAATCAGCCCCAGCATTTT. J is TRBJ1-5 and V is TRBV4-3; possible D gene TRBD1, 5 bases. There are 16 residues in the CDR3. The germline V and J ends were trimmed by 3 bases and 3 bases, with 15 bases remaining between them. Per the germline V gene, CDR1 is LGHNA and CDR2 is YSLEER.

The J gene is TRBJ2-1, the V gene TRBV4-3; 7 nucleotides align to TRBD1. The CDR3 runs to 17 residues. CDR1 is LGHNA, CDR2 YSLEER, per germline. V shed 4 bases and J 7 bases; nucleotides not matched to a gene: 16. The CDR3 spells CASSPTVQGGAGNEQFF. CDR3 DNA: TGCGCCAGCAGCCCCACGGTTCAAGGGGGCGCAGGTAATGAGCAGTTCTTC.

This clone was detected only a few times. V usage is TRBV6-1 and J usage is TRBJ1-6; possible D gene TRBD1, 6 bases. CDR1 MNHNS and CDR2 SASEGT come from the germline V gene. Trimming cost V 8 bases and J 1 base, with 12 bases left between them. The CDR3 is 15 amino acids. CDR3 sequence reads: CASARDTSYNSPLHF. CDR3 in DNA: TGTGCCAGCGCTCGGGACACTTCCTATAATTCACCCCTCCACTTT.

This chain joins TRBV27 and TRBJ1-1; 8 bases fit TRBD1. The germline CDR1 and CDR2 sequences are MNHEY and SMNVEV (reference sequence). V was clipped by 6 bases and J by 6 bases; unmatched bases: 9. The CDR3 is 14 amino acids. CDR3 residues: CASRPATGVSEAFF. The CDR3 region has the DNA TGTGCCAGCAGGCCTGCGACAGGGGTGTCTGAAGCTTTCTTT.

The chain employs TRBV19 and TRBJ1-6, with TRBD1 matching over 7 bases. This CDR3 region has 13 residues. The J segment lost 8 bases and the V segment lost 6 bases, leaving 4 bases of the junction unmatched. Germline V gives CDR1 LNHDA, CDR2 SQIVND (reference sequence). The CDR3 region is CASRDRFDSPLHF. The CDR3 DNA reads TGTGCCAGTAGGGACAGGTTCGATTCACCCCTCCACTTT.

The J gene is TRBJ1-2, the V gene TRBV7-9; tentatively, D is TRBD1 (5 bases). This CDR3 is built from 16 residues. Between the trimmed V and J ends, which lost 1 base and 4 bases, there was a span of 16 bases. Germline V gene lookup returns CDR1 SEHNR and CDR2 FQNEAQ (reference sequence). CDR3 amino acids: CASSLGLRQRLYGYTF. For the CDR3, the DNA is TGTGCCAGCAGCTTAGGCCTTAGACAGAGACTCTATGGCTACACCTTC.

V gene TRBV4-3 combines with J gene TRBJ2-2; 10 nucleotides agree with TRBD2. The V and J ends lost 2 bases and 0 bases, in that order; junction bases with no gene match: 3. CDR1 is LGHNA and CDR2 is YSLEER in the germline V gene. The length of the CDR3 is 17 residues. This chain's CDR3 is CASSQLAGDANTGELFF. The CDR3 DNA sequence: TGCGCCAGCAGCCAACTAGCGGGAGACGCGAACACCGGGGAGCTGTTTTTT.